The rows below give T cell receptor beta chains drawn from one sample of a study of regulatory T cells in long-lasting Graves disease. TCRdb reprocessed the multiplex PCR reads with MiXCR, giving one entry per CDR3 protein. The table includes fewer than 450,000 distinct CDR3 sequences, 23% detected once. Sequences were derived from peripheral blood mononuclear cells (PBMCs), sampled when the disease was refractory, from a patient treated with antithyroid drugs. These receptors all come from a female donor with Graves disease. Both conserved end residues are part of each CDR3. The D gene is left open where the match is weak. Where a row states a size, it is once, few, many or the class of an expanded clone; other rows omit it.

J: TRBJ1-5
D: TRBD1
V: TRBV4-1
size: NA
CDR3: CASSQEVTGGNQPQHF
DNA: TGCGCCAGCAGCCAAGAGGTCACAGGGGGCAATCAGCCCCAGCATTTT

J: TRBJ1-2
D: NA
V: TRBV5-1
size: NA
CDR3: CASSWEGRNGYTF
DNA: TGCGCCAGCAGCTGGGAGGGACGGAATGGCTACACCTTC

J: TRBJ1-1
D: NA
V: TRBV5-1
size: few
CDR3: CASSQPTDEAFF
DNA: TGCGCCAGCAGCCAACCGACGGATGAAGCTTTCTTT

J: TRBJ2-7
D: TRBD2
V: TRBV9
size: many
CDR3: CASSEGGTRAYEQYF
DNA: TGTGCCAGCAGCGAAGGGGGGACTAGGGCCTACGAGCAGTACTTC

J: TRBJ2-7
D: TRBD1
V: TRBV5-5
size: few
CDR3: CASSQQTGAYEQYF
DNA: TGTGCCAGCAGCCAACAGACAGGGGCCTACGAGCAGTACTTC

J: TRBJ2-7
D: NA
V: TRBV20-1
size: NA
CDR3: CSARWAGRYEQYF
DNA: TGCAGTGCTAGATGGGCGGGAAGGTACGAGCAGTACTTC

J: TRBJ2-1
D: NA
V: TRBV20-1
size: NA
CDR3: CSATQGGGVGYEQFF
DNA: TGCAGTGCTACCCAAGGTGGAGGGGTGGGGTATGAGCAGTTCTTC

J: TRBJ1-5
D: NA
V: TRBV19
size: few
CDR3: CASSIAQSHQPQHF
DNA: TGTGCCAGTAGTATCGCTCAGAGCCATCAGCCCCAGCATTTT

J: TRBJ2-2
D: NA
V: TRBV7-9
size: NA
CDR3: CASTSSGTGELFF
DNA: TGTGCCAGCACTTCGAGCGGGACCGGGGAGCTGTTTTTT

J: TRBJ2-7
D: TRBD1
V: TRBV28
size: NA
CDR3: CASSLEGQSYEQYF
DNA: TGTGCCAGCAGTCTAGAGGGACAGTCCTACGAGCAGTACTTC

J: TRBJ1-1
D: NA
V: TRBV7-2
size: once
CDR3: CASSGPDRLSTEAFF
DNA: TGTGCCAGCAGCGGCCCTGACCGGTTGAGCACTGAAGCTTTCTTT

J: TRBJ2-7
D: NA
V: TRBV11-1
size: NA
CDR3: CASSAALSYEQYF
DNA: TGTGCCAGCAGCGCGGCCCTTTCCTACGAGCAGTACTTC

J: TRBJ1-1
D: NA
V: TRBV29-1
size: NA
CDR3: CSGRPFRQVEAFF
DNA: TGCAGCGGGAGACCTTTTCGGCAGGTTGAAGCTTTCTTT

J: TRBJ2-7
D: TRBD2
V: TRBV7-2
size: many
CDR3: CASSFRTSGYEQYF
DNA: TGTGCCAGCAGCTTTCGGACTAGCGGCTACGAGCAGTACTTC

J: TRBJ1-2
D: TRBD1
V: TRBV4-3
size: few
CDR3: CASSQGTGEIYGYTF
DNA: TGCGCCAGCAGCCAAGGGACAGGGGAGATCTATGGCTACACCTTC

J: TRBJ2-7
D: TRBD2
V: TRBV7-2
size: NA
CDR3: CASRLTASGRNYEQYF
DNA: TGTGCCAGCAGATTAACGGCTAGCGGGAGGAACTACGAGCAGTACTTC

J: TRBJ1-1
D: NA
V: TRBV29-1
size: NA
CDR3: CSVDGLREMNTEAFF
DNA: TGCAGCGTTGATGGGCTTAGAGAAATGAACACTGAAGCTTTCTTT

J: TRBJ2-2
D: NA
V: TRBV10-3
size: few
CDR3: CAIRLQGNTGELFF
DNA: TGTGCCATCAGGCTCCAAGGGAACACCGGGGAGCTGTTTTTT

J: TRBJ1-2
D: NA
V: TRBV2
size: many
CDR3: CASGDTGTAYGYTF
DNA: TGTGCCAGCGGAGACACAGGGACCGCTTATGGCTACACCTTC

J: TRBJ2-7
D: NA
V: TRBV20-1
size: many
CDR3: CSARGQGFSWAYEQYF
DNA: TGCAGTGCTAGGGGGCAGGGTTTCTCCTGGGCGTACGAGCAGTACTTC

J: TRBJ1-2
D: NA
V: TRBV15
size: NA
CDR3: CATSRDLVYGYTF
DNA: TGTGCCACCAGCAGAGATTTAGTCTATGGCTACACCTTC

J: TRBJ2-5
D: NA
V: TRBV9
size: NA
CDR3: CASSVEGQETQYF
DNA: TGTGCCAGCAGCGTAGAGGGGCAAGAGACCCAGTACTTC

J: TRBJ2-5
D: TRBD1
V: TRBV28
size: NA
CDR3: CASSLFGQGQETQYF
DNA: TGTGCCAGCAGTCTTTTTGGACAGGGGCAAGAGACCCAGTACTTC

J: TRBJ2-7
D: NA
V: TRBV20-1
size: NA
CDR3: CSALPPTRREQYF
DNA: TGCAGTGCACTCCCACCGACGCGCCGGGAGCAGTACTTC

J: TRBJ2-3
D: TRBD2
V: TRBV27
size: NA
CDR3: CASSLSWAGGPSGADTQYF
DNA: TGTGCCAGCAGTTTATCATGGGCGGGAGGGCCCTCGGGCGCAGATACGCAGTATTTT

J: TRBJ2-7
D: NA
V: TRBV29-1
size: NA
CDR3: CSVEDPDAYEQYF
DNA: TGCAGCGTTGAAGATCCGGATGCCTACGAGCAGTACTTC

J: TRBJ2-2
D: NA
V: TRBV20-1
size: NA
CDR3: CSARPGTGELFF
DNA: TGCAGTGCACGCCCGGGCACCGGGGAGCTGTTTTTT

J: TRBJ2-5
D: TRBD1
V: TRBV6-1
size: few
CDR3: CASITGRRGQGGETQYF
DNA: TGTGCCAGCATTACAGGACGACGAGGACAGGGAGGCGAGACCCAGTACTTC

J: TRBJ1-2
D: TRBD1
V: TRBV30
size: many
CDR3: CAWSMDRGYGYTF
DNA: TGTGCCTGGAGTATGGACAGGGGCTATGGCTACACCTTC

J: TRBJ2-7
D: TRBD2
V: TRBV20-1
size: many
CDR3: CSASAGLAGGTYEQYF
DNA: TGCAGTGCTAGCGCCGGTCTAGCGGGAGGAACCTACGAGCAGTACTTC

J: TRBJ1-5
D: NA
V: TRBV7-2
size: once
CDR3: CASSPVREVYSNQPQHF
DNA: TGTGCCAGCAGCCCTGTTAGGGAGGTCTATAGCAATCAGCCCCAGCATTTT

J: TRBJ2-3
D: TRBD2
V: TRBV20-1
size: few
CDR3: CSALLTGPGLAGGYTQYF
DNA: TGCAGTGCCCTCCTGACAGGGCCGGGACTAGCGGGAGGTTATACGCAGTATTTT

J: TRBJ1-1
D: NA
V: TRBV10-3
size: few
CDR3: CAISDSGQNTEAFF
DNA: TGTGCCATCAGTGATTCGGGACAGAACACTGAAGCTTTCTTT

J: TRBJ2-5
D: TRBD2
V: TRBV4-1
size: few
CDR3: CASSQDGLAGVVSETQYF
DNA: TGCGCCAGCAGCCAAGATGGACTAGCGGGAGTTGTGAGTGAGACCCAGTACTTC

J: TRBJ1-2
D: NA
V: TRBV28
size: many
CDR3: CASRGLPANYGYTF
DNA: TGTGCCAGCAGAGGACTCCCCGCTAACTATGGCTACACCTTC

J: TRBJ1-2
D: TRBD1
V: TRBV10-3
size: NA
CDR3: CAISGDRSHNYGYTF
DNA: TGTGCCATCAGTGGGGACAGAAGCCATAACTATGGCTACACCTTC

J: TRBJ1-4
D: NA
V: TRBV11-2
size: many
CDR3: CASSPGGVGEKLFF
DNA: TGTGCCAGCAGCCCAGGAGGGGTTGGTGAAAAACTGTTTTTT

J: TRBJ1-2
D: NA
V: TRBV6-2/TRBV6-3
size: few
CDR3: CASSSSGGSAYGYTF
DNA: TGTGCCAGCAGTTCCTCAGGAGGGTCCGCCTATGGCTACACCTTC

J: TRBJ2-5
D: NA
V: TRBV13
size: NA
CDR3: CASSDREAEWKETQYF
DNA: TGTGCCAGCAGCGACAGGGAGGCCGAATGGAAAGAGACCCAGTACTTC

J: TRBJ2-5
D: TRBD2
V: TRBV20-1
size: few
CDR3: CSARTSGKKTQYF
DNA: TGCAGTGCAAGGACTAGCGGGAAAAAGACCCAGTACTTC

J: TRBJ2-5
D: NA
V: TRBV6-2/TRBV6-3
size: NA
CDR3: CASKTGAEGETQYF
DNA: TGTGCCAGCAAGACGGGCGCGGAGGGGGAGACCCAGTACTTC

J: TRBJ1-2
D: TRBD1
V: TRBV12-3/TRBV12-4
size: few
CDR3: CASSLDQGVGYGYTF
DNA: TGTGCCAGCAGTTTAGACCAGGGGGTTGGCTATGGCTACACCTTC

J: TRBJ2-4
D: TRBD2
V: TRBV13
size: few
CDR3: CASSALAGETPKNIQYF
DNA: TGTGCCAGCAGCGCCTTAGCGGGAGAGACTCCCAAAAACATTCAGTACTTC

J: TRBJ1-4
D: NA
V: TRBV13
size: few
CDR3: CASSHGIHGEKLFF
DNA: TGTGCCAGCAGCCACGGGATACATGGGGAAAAACTGTTTTTT

J: TRBJ1-4
D: TRBD1
V: TRBV6-1
size: many
CDR3: CASSPGQINEKLFF
DNA: TGTGCCAGCAGCCCGGGACAGATTAATGAAAAACTGTTTTTT

J: TRBJ2-3
D: NA
V: TRBV12-3/TRBV12-4
size: few
CDR3: CASSLEVPATATDTQYF
DNA: TGTGCCAGCAGTTTAGAGGTTCCTGCTACAGCCACAGATACGCAGTATTTT

J: TRBJ2-7
D: TRBD2
V: TRBV7-2
size: many
CDR3: CASSRDSGRAYEQYF
DNA: TGTGCCAGCAGCAGAGATAGCGGGAGGGCCTACGAGCAGTACTTC

J: TRBJ1-1
D: TRBD1
V: TRBV5-1
size: few
CDR3: CASSPNTGVRSYPEAFF
DNA: TGCGCCAGCAGCCCTAATACAGGGGTTAGAAGTTACCCTGAAGCTTTCTTT

J: TRBJ2-7
D: NA
V: TRBV12-3/TRBV12-4
size: NA
CDR3: CASSRDSPSYEQYF
DNA: TGTGCCAGCAGTCGGGACTCCCCATCCTACGAGCAGTACTTC

J: TRBJ2-7
D: NA
V: TRBV5-5
size: few
CDR3: CASSPGPNEYEQYF
DNA: TGTGCCAGCAGCCCCGGACCCAATGAGTACGAGCAGTACTTC

J: TRBJ1-6
D: NA
V: TRBV10-3
size: many
CDR3: CAISEMDDSALHF
DNA: TGTGCCATCAGTGAGATGGATGATTCGGCCCTCCACTTT

J: TRBJ1-2
D: NA
V: TRBV29-1
size: few
CDR3: CSVEDPDYGYTF
DNA: TGCAGCGTTGAAGACCCGGACTATGGCTACACCTTC

J: TRBJ1-5
D: NA
V: TRBV6-1
size: few
CDR3: CASSSHRDILNQPQHF
DNA: TGTGCCAGCAGCTCACACCGGGACATCCTGAATCAGCCCCAGCATTTT

J: TRBJ2-2
D: NA
V: TRBV6-1
size: many
CDR3: CASSVWFTGELFF
DNA: TGTGCCAGCAGTGTCTGGTTCACCGGGGAGCTGTTTTTT